This T cell receptor (beta chain) was identified in a study of T cells after yellow fever vaccination. Germline CDR1 reads GTSNPN; CDR2 reads SVGIG (reference sequence). Trimming removed 1 base from V and 15 bases from J; junction bases left unmatched: 6. The CDR3 extends over 12 amino acids. TCRdb reanalysed the 5' RACE reads using MiXCR and keeps one entry per CDR3 protein. The table shows roughly 500,000 distinct CDR3 sequences, with about 19% occurring only once. Points from the study as a whole: The bulk population could contribute abundant contaminating clonotypes to FACS-sorted repertoires.

Comments on this clonotype: What it recognizes is unknown.

This material consisted of PBMCs, taken 15 days after the yellow fever booster vaccination. The V and J genes are TRBV30 and TRBJ2-1; the match to TRBD1 covers 10 bases. The receptor was derived from a man aged 30 to 39 who received the YFV17D yellow fever vaccine. CDR3 in DNA: TGTGCCTGGAGTGGTATAGGGACAGGGGTGTTCTTC. This sequence encodes CAWSGIGTGVFF.